This entry lists 23 T cell receptor beta chains sequenced from one sample in a study of T cell responses to AZD1222 COVID-19 vaccine. Clones were sequenced by immunoSEQ multiplex PCR, and TCRdb holds only the in-frame ones, with some missing. This table has about 93,000 clones, approximately 86% appearing once. This sample comprised peripheral blood, obtained on day 0 of AZD1222 vaccination. The receptors were gathered from an adult in good health.

The V gene is TRBV5-6, the J gene TRBJ2-7, with D perhaps matching TRBD1 or TRBD2 (5 bases each). Per germline, CDR1 SGHDT and CDR2 YYEEEE. CDR3 length: 14 residues. V dropped 1 base and J dropped 0 bases, with 8 bases sitting between them. The DNA of the CDR3 is TGTGCCAGCAGCTTGTGGGGGAGCTCCTACGAGCAGTACTTC. This gives the protein CASSLWGSSYEQYF.

The chain has TRBV18 and TRBJ1-5; 8 nucleotides agree with TRBD1. Germline V gene lookup returns CDR1 KGHSH and CDR2 LQKENI. J gave up 7 bases and V 4 bases, and 6 bases lay outside the gene matches. The CDR3 length is 14 residues. The CDR3 loop reads CASSLPTGDQPQHF. The CDR3 DNA sequence: TGTGCCAGCTCACTACCGACAGGGGACCAGCCCCAGCATTTT. The full variable domain, its missing parts supplied by reference TRBV18 and TRBJ1-5, is NAGVMQNPRHLVRRRGQEARLRCSPMKGHSHVYWYRQLPEEGLKFMVYLQKENIIDESGMPKERFSAEFPKEGPSILRIQQVVRGDSAAYFCASSLPTGDQPQHFGDGTRLSIL.

The chain employs TRBV30 and TRBJ2-1; tentatively, D is TRBD2 (7 bases). The V end was cut by 7 bases, the J end by 4 bases, with 20 bases between. Germline V gene lookup returns CDR1 GTSNPN and CDR2 SVGIG (reference sequence). The CDR3 sequence is 15 residues long. The CDR3 sequence: CASQRLATGYNEQFF. In DNA form, the CDR3 reads TGTGCCTCCCAGAGACTAGCTACAGGGTACAATGAGCAGTTCTTC. The full variable domain, in which reference TRBV30 and TRBJ2-1 provide the parts outside the CDR3, is SQTIHQWPATLVQPVGSPLSLECTVEGTSNPNLYWYRQAAGRGLQLLFYSVGIGQISSEVPQNLSASRPQDRQFILSSKKLLLSDSGFYLCASQRLATGYNEQFFGPGTRLTVL.

CDR3 sequence: CASSLAWPRDTGTYEQYF. CDR3 DNA: TGTGCCAGCAGCTTAGCTTGGCCGCGGGACACGGGTACCTACGAGCAGTACTTC. This rearrangement joins TRBV11-3 to TRBJ2-7; D may be TRBD1 or TRBD2 (6 bases each). CDR1 is SGHNT, CDR2 YENEEA, per germline. The CDR3 has 18 amino acids. With 1 base removed from V and 2 bases from J, the gap between germline ends came to 21 bases. Supplemented by reference TRBV11-3 and TRBJ2-7, the full variable domain reads EAGVVQSPRYKIIEKKQPVAFWCNPISGHNTLYWYLQNLGQGPELLIRYENEEAVDDSQLPKDRFSAERLKGVDSTLKIQPAELGDSAVYLCASSLAWPRDTGTYEQYFGPGTRLTVT.

The chain combines TRBV7-2 with TRBJ2-1; D perhaps matches TRBD2 (5 bases). Germline V gene sequence: CDR1 SGHTA, CDR2 FQGNSA. Trimming took off 5 bases at V and 9 bases at J, with 11 bases between the two ends. The CDR3 sequence is 12 residues long. The DNA of the CDR3 is TGTGCCAGCAGCCGGGATCGGGGTGAGCAGTTCTTC. As protein: CASSRDRGEQFF.

This clone has a handful of counts. The chain uses TRBV10-3 and TRBJ2-3, with 8 bases that match TRBD1. The V and J ends lost 11 bases and 4 bases, in that order; junction bases with no gene match: 11. CDR3 size: 14 residues. Germline V gene data show CDR1 as ENHRY and CDR2 as SYGVKD. The CDR3 loop reads CAVEDRADADTQYF. The DNA for the CDR3 is TGTGCCGTTGAGGACAGGGCGGACGCAGATACGCAGTATTTT.

The chain joins TRBV14 to TRBJ2-7, with D tentatively TRBD1 (5 bases). Germline assignment: CDR1 SGHDN and CDR2 FVKESK. Trimming removed 4 bases at V and 4 bases at J, with 20 bases between. The CDR3 contains 16 residues. CDR3 amino acids: CASSPLRGGAWYEQYF. As DNA, the CDR3 is TGTGCCAGCAGCCCTCTAAGGGGTGGGGCCTGGTACGAGCAGTACTTC.

J is TRBJ1-2 and V is TRBV19; 7 bases are shared with TRBD1. With 4 bases clipped from V and 3 bases from J, the junction kept 8 bases outside the gene matches. Germline-derived CDR1 and CDR2 are LNHDA and SQIVND (reference sequence). The CDR3 contains 15 residues. The CDR3 loop reads CASSTSDRTYYGYTF. The CDR3, as DNA: TGTGCCAGTAGTACCTCGGACAGGACGTACTATGGCTACACCTTC.

The V gene is TRBV3-1 (or the pseudogene TRBV3-2), the J gene TRBJ1-6, with D uncertain. This CDR3 has 15 amino acids. The germline V gene has CDR1 LGHDT and CDR2 YNNKEL (reference sequence). V was cut by 4 bases and J by 7 bases, with 14 bases left in between. CDR3 amino acids: CASSRGDLQNSPLHF. The CDR3 DNA is TGTGCCAGCAGCCGTGGGGATCTCCAAAATTCACCCCTCCACTTT.

This chain connects TRBV18 to TRBJ1-1; D call uncertain. Germline assignment: CDR1 KGHSH and CDR2 LQKENI. The germline V and J ends were trimmed by 1 base and 5 bases, with 8 bases remaining between them. The CDR3 loop spans 13 amino acids. CDR3 in DNA: TGTGCCAGCTCACCACTTGAGGGAACTGAAGCTTTCTTT. It encodes CASSPLEGTEAFF.

V gene TRBV11-3 combines with J gene TRBJ2-7; tentatively, D is TRBD2 (5 bases). The V gene's germline CDR1 is SGHNT and CDR2 YENEEA. V was cut by 5 bases and J by 6 bases, with 17 bases left in between. The CDR3 is 14 residues long. The CDR3 DNA reads TGTGCCAGCAGCATAACTAGGAGTACTGGCGAGCAGTACTTC. Translation: CASSITRSTGEQYF.

The chain couples TRBV4-2 to TRBJ2-2, with D perhaps given as TRBD1 or TRBD2 (5 bases each). The CDR3 sequence is 15 residues long. Germline V gene data show CDR1 as LGHNA and CDR2 as YNFKEQ. Trimming took 4 bases from V and 2 from J, leaving 11 bases between them. The CDR3: CASSRGPTNTGELFF. CDR3 in DNA: TGTGCCAGCAGCCGGGGACCGACAAACACCGGGGAGCTGTTTTTT.

The chain uses TRBV12-5 and TRBJ1-3; no clear D. The CDR3 consists of 13 residues. Between the trimmed V and J ends, which lost 1 base and 0 bases, there was a span of 1 base. CDR1 and CDR2 (germline): LGHNT, FRNRAP. CDR3 residues: CASGLGSGNTIYF. CDR3 DNA sequence: TGTGCTAGTGGTTTGGGCTCTGGAAACACCATATATTTT.

The chain couples TRBV6-1 to TRBJ2-5; D not certain. Trimming shortened V by 1 base and J by 10 bases, and 13 bases separated the two germline ends. The CDR3 runs to 13 residues. Germline-derived CDR1 and CDR2 are MNHNS and SASEGT. CDR3 nucleotide sequence: TGTGCCAGCAGTGAAGTATCCCCGGACGGCCAGTACTTC. Translation gives CASSEVSPDGQYF.

This clone has a single count. This chain links TRBV2 with TRBJ1-1, with D hard to call. Germline V lookup: CDR1 SNHLY, CDR2 FYNNEI. This CDR3 is 11 amino acids long. Trimming stripped 6 bases from V and 3 bases from J, with 5 bases between. This chain's CDR3 is CASSQHTEAFF. DNA of the CDR3: TGTGCCAGCAGCCAACACACTGAAGCTTTCTTT.

The rearrangement links TRBV5-1 to TRBJ2-1; TRBD2 is a possible D gene (6 bases). Trimming pared 4 bases from V and 0 bases from J, leaving 14 bases between. The CDR3 covers 16 residues. CDR1 is SGHRS, CDR2 YFSETQ, per germline. CDR3 sequence: CASSRESRSSYNEQFF. CDR3 bases: TGCGCCAGCAGCCGGGAGAGCAGAAGCTCCTACAATGAGCAGTTCTTC.

This clone was detected once. The gene calls are TRBV7-6 and TRBJ1-1; no clear D gene. The CDR3 extends over 15 amino acids. Germline V gene sequence: CDR1 SGHVS, CDR2 FNYEAQ. Trimming removed 5 bases from V and 1 base from J, with 14 bases in between. The CDR3 DNA follows: TGTGCCAGCAGCCCTAGGTTTGCCCCGAACACTGAAGCTTTCTTT. This encodes CASSPRFAPNTEAFF.

This clone appeared once. The J gene is TRBJ1-2, the V gene TRBV5-4; D is uncertain. Trimming took off 1 base at V and 1 base at J, with 8 bases between the two ends. Germline CDR1 and CDR2: SGHNT and YYREEE (reference sequence). The CDR3 sequence is 14 residues long. The CDR3: CASSLYINNYGYTF. The CDR3 nucleotides read TGTGCCAGCAGCTTGTATATAAATAACTATGGCTACACCTTC.

The V and J genes are TRBV19 and TRBJ1-5; no definite D call. The germline V gene has CDR1 LNHDA and CDR2 SQIVND (reference sequence). The CDR3 has 15 residues. Deletions cut 6 bases from V and 0 bases from J, with 12 bases between. The CDR3 nucleotides are TGTGCCAGTAGGGGCGGGCCCAATAGCAATCAGCCCCAGCATTTT. Translation: CASRGGPNSNQPQHF.

The chain joins TRBV5-4 to TRBJ2-2, with D perhaps TRBD2 (7 bases). The V gene lost 4 bases and the J gene lost 6 bases, with 13 bases spanning the gap. The germline CDR1 and CDR2 sequences are SGHNT and YYREEE (reference sequence). This CDR3 has 14 amino acids. The CDR3 coding sequence is TGTGCCAGCAGCCGGACGGGGGGCGCCGGGGAGCTGTTTTTT. Protein: CASSRTGGAGELFF.

V usage is TRBV5-5 and J usage is TRBJ1-6; D ambiguous. V lost 0 bases to trimming and J lost 9 bases, with 7 bases between them. This CDR3 has 13 residues. CDR1 is SGHKS, CDR2 YYEKEE, per germline (reference sequence). The CDR3 DNA is TGTGCCAGCAGCTTGGCCCGGTTTTCACCCCTCCACTTT. As protein: CASSLARFSPLHF.

The chain couples TRBV3-1 (or the pseudogene TRBV3-2) to TRBJ2-1; D ambiguous. Germline values: CDR1 LGHDT, CDR2 YNNKEL (reference sequence). The V and J ends lost 3 bases and 8 bases respectively, with 5 bases between them. CDR3 size: 11 residues. The CDR3 coding sequence is TGTGCCAGCAGCCAGGGGTATGAGCAGTTCTTC. It codes for CASSQGYEQFF.

V gene TRBV24-1 combines with J gene TRBJ1-5; TRBD1 matches 7 bases. The CDR3 length is 14 residues. Trimming at V came to 7 bases and at J to 4 bases, leaving 6 bases not matched to a gene. CDR1 and CDR2 from the germline V gene are KGHDR and SFDVKD. The CDR3 region is CATSEGQTNQPQHF. CDR3 nucleotides: TGTGCCACCAGCGAGGGACAGACTAATCAGCCCCAGCATTTT.